The present T cell receptor (beta chain) was sequenced within a study of CD8 T cells in Susac syndrome. Reverse transcription of about 0.5 to 1 ug RNA was carried out with random hexamers. TCRdb re-called the immunoSEQ multiplex PCR reads with MiXCR, one entry per CDR3 protein. The profile shows more than 65,000 distinct CDR3 sequences, approximately 94% of them singletons. The clonotype was recovered from a human donor with multiple sclerosis. Sequencing input: CD8+ T cells from PBMCs.

DNA of the CDR3: TGTGCCAGCAGCTCAGATGCGGGGTACTCCTACGAGCAGTACTTC. Its protein product is CASSSDAGYSYEQYF. This chain joins TRBV7-9 and TRBJ2-7; a possible D gene is TRBD2 (6 bases). The CDR3 loop spans 15 amino acids. Trimming removed 4 bases at V and 0 bases at J, with 13 bases between. Germline V gives CDR1 SEHNR, CDR2 FQNEAQ (reference sequence).